The sequence of this T cell receptor (beta chain) was determined in a study of control samples from healthy donors and cancer patients. Notes on this clone: Germline and junction disagree at one end, which may indicate a read error.

Produced via immunoSEQ multiplex PCR; TCRdb's table is partial and in-frame only. The repertoire holds 100,000 to 130,000 clones, approximately 82% seen once, with approximately 7% in the top ten. Germline CDR1 GTSNPN, CDR2 SVGIG (reference sequence). The CDR3 sequence is 14 residues long. Sequencing was performed on blood. This chain links TRBV30 with TRBJ2-3; a possible D gene is TRBD2 (5 bases). The TCR originated in a man younger than 35 in good health. The CDR3 protein is CAGSGWGNTDTQYF. The CDR3 DNA sequence: TGTGCCGGGAGTGGGTGGGGTAACACAGATACGCAGTATTTT.